These 18 T cell receptor beta chains originate from one sample sequenced in a study of blood T cell repertoires in COVID-19 (dated by TCRdb to 2020 to 2021). Libraries were prepared through the immunoSEQ multiplex PCR assay. TCRdb limited this immuneACCESS table to in-frame rearrangements with V and J called. A share of clones is missing; checked studies link under half to unresolved V genes, and the rest is unexplained. A total of about 210,000 clones appear in this sample, just under 85% of them only once. The ten largest clones represent 7.6% of the sample. The sequenced sample was peripheral blood. The receptors come from a woman aged 45-60 years with active or convalescent COVID-19.

This chain links TRBV29-1 with TRBJ2-1; D gene ambiguous. The CDR3 extends over 12 amino acids. Trimming removed 7 bases from V and 3 bases from J, with 10 bases in between. Germline V gene data show CDR1 as SQVTM and CDR2 as ANQGSEA. This CDR3 is CSAAGFYNEQFF. CDR3 coding DNA: TGCAGCGCCGCCGGGTTCTACAATGAGCAGTTCTTC.

The chain joins TRBV2 to TRBJ1-6, with D tentatively TRBD1 (5 bases). Trimming left V 6 bases short and J 8 bases short, with 20 bases between. Germline values: CDR1 SNHLY, CDR2 FYNNEI. This CDR3 spans 16 amino acids. The CDR3 bases are TGTGCCAGCAGCACTGGGGGTCGGGGGACGTATTCACCCCTCCACTTT. Translation gives CASSTGGRGTYSPLHF.

This clone showed up just once. The V and J genes are TRBV3-1 (or the pseudogene TRBV3-2) and TRBJ1-6; 8 positions agree with TRBD1. V was clipped by 6 bases and J by 10 bases; unmatched bases: 11. This CDR3 contains 15 residues. Germline loops: CDR1 LGHDT, CDR2 YNNKEL (reference sequence). The CDR3 DNA is TGTGCCAGCAGGGACCGTGACAGGGGAGGGTCACCCCTCCACTTT. Translated: CASRDRDRGGSPLHF.

For this clone: The DNA is left out, because the CDR3 cannot be placed on it with certainty; the CDR3 is given as TCRdb lists it. The CDR3 here is CASSFLAGAYGYTF. This chain connects TRBV27 to TRBJ1-2; the table's TRBD1 call for D was not verified on the DNA. The CDR3 extends over 14 residues, inclusive of both ends. The germline gives CDR1 MNHEY, CDR2 SMNVEV (reference sequence).

V is TRBV3-1 (or the pseudogene TRBV3-2) and J is TRBJ1-2; D gene unclear. This CDR3 comprises 14 residues. Germline V lookup: CDR1 LGHDT, CDR2 YNNKEL (reference sequence). Trimming removed 1 base from V and 3 bases from J, with 9 bases in between. The CDR3 bases are TGTGCCAGCAGCCAAGCGGCGGTTTACTATGGCTACACCTTC. This encodes CASSQAAVYYGYTF.

The gene calls are TRBV5-1 and TRBJ2-2; no clear D. CDR3 size: 13 residues. Trimming cost V 4 bases and J 7 bases, with 11 bases left between them. The germline V gene has CDR1 SGHRS and CDR2 YFSETQ. In DNA form, the CDR3 reads TGCGCCAGCAGCCCCCAGTTTGACGGGGAGCTGTTTTTT. This sequence encodes CASSPQFDGELFF.

The chain uses TRBV5-1 and TRBJ1-1; D perhaps matches TRBD1 (5 bases). CDR3 length: 14 amino acids. Trimming left V 2 bases short and J 3 bases short, with 11 bases between. Germline assignment: CDR1 SGHRS and CDR2 YFSETQ. The CDR3 protein is CASSLGVGDTEAFF. CDR3 in DNA: TGCGCCAGCAGCTTAGGGGTAGGGGACACTGAAGCTTTCTTT.

The chain is built from TRBV7-9 and TRBJ1-4; D is unresolved. V lost 5 bases, J lost 7 bases, and 17 bases lay in between. Per the germline V gene, CDR1 is SEHNR and CDR2 is FQNEAQ (reference sequence). The CDR3 contains 15 residues. The CDR3 protein is CASSGGSLGGEKLFF. In DNA form, the CDR3 reads TGTGCCAGCAGCGGTGGGAGCCTGGGAGGTGAAAAACTGTTTTTT.

V usage is TRBV21-1 and J usage is TRBJ2-1; the D segment call TRBD2 is taken from the table without a DNA check. TRBV21-1 is designated a pseudogene. The CDR3 extends over 16 amino acids. Here the CDR3 reads CASSKSYGGWYNEQFF. The CDR3 DNA follows: TGTGCCAGCAGCAAAAGCTATGGCGGTTGGTACAATGAGCAGTTCTTC.

About this clone: In the same sample, other DNA sequences code for this CDR3. This chain links TRBV12-3 or TRBV12-4 with TRBJ1-2; maybe TRBD1 (5 bases). V dropped 5 bases and J dropped 2 bases, with 9 bases sitting between them. The CDR3 loop spans 13 amino acids. As DNA, the CDR3 is TGTGCCAGCAGTCCGACAGTCAACTATGGCTACACCTTC. It yields the protein CASSPTVNYGYTF.

This chain joins TRBV5-4 and TRBJ2-1; D gene uncertain. The CDR3 has 13 amino acids. The germline V and J ends were trimmed by 1 base and 8 bases, with 10 bases remaining between them. Germline V gene sequence: CDR1 SGHNT, CDR2 YYREEE (reference sequence). CDR3 sequence (DNA): TGTGCCAGCAGCTTGACACGTCGGGATGAGCAGTTCTTC. Translating it yields CASSLTRRDEQFF.

The chain links TRBV9 to TRBJ1-1; D may be TRBD1 (5 bases). Germline assignment: CDR1 SGDLS and CDR2 YYNGEE. CDR3 length: 15 amino acids. Trimming stripped 3 bases from V and 1 base from J, with 13 bases between. Here the CDR3 DNA reads TGTGCCAGCAGCGGTCGTAGTACAGGGAACACTGAAGCTTTCTTT. Translating it yields CASSGRSTGNTEAFF.

This chain links TRBV28 with TRBJ1-1; no firm D call. CDR1 MDHEN and CDR2 SYDVKM come from the germline V gene. The CDR3 sequence is 12 residues long. V shed 5 bases and J shed 10 bases, with 14 bases lying between them. In nucleotides, the CDR3 is TGTGCCAGCAGTGAGGGCAAAAGCAGAGCTTTCTTT. Amino acids: CASSEGKSRAFF.

This clone was seen more than once but under ten times. J is TRBJ2-5 and V is TRBV18; 8 nucleotides align to TRBD1. V was clipped by 6 bases and J by 5 bases; unmatched bases: 11. Germline V gene data show CDR1 as KGHSH and CDR2 as LQKENI. The CDR3 runs to 15 residues. The CDR3 region is CASSPSDRVTETQYF. The CDR3 nucleotides read TGTGCCAGCTCCCCATCGGACAGGGTGACGGAGACCCAGTACTTC.

The rearrangement joins TRBV5-1 to TRBJ2-3; 15 nucleotides agree with TRBD2. V gave up 8 bases and J gave up 2 bases; unmatched junction bases: 6. CDR3 size: 16 residues. Germline V gene lookup returns CDR1 SGHRS and CDR2 YFSETQ. For the CDR3, the DNA is TGCGCCAGTGGACTAGCGGGAGGGCAGGTCACAGATACGCAGTATTTT. It yields the protein CASGLAGGQVTDTQYF.

This rearrangement joins TRBV7-8 to TRBJ1-1; maybe TRBD1 (6 bases). Germline V gene lookup returns CDR1 SGHVS and CDR2 FQNEAQ. This CDR3 is built from 14 residues. Trimming shortened V by 9 bases and J by 3 bases, and 17 bases separated the two germline ends. The CDR3, as DNA: TGTGCCAGTGGGGGGGGCGTTTGGGACACTGAAGCTTTCTTT. Its protein product is CASGGGVWDTEAFF.

V gene TRBV9 combines with J gene TRBJ1-4; unclear D gene. Germline loops: CDR1 SGDLS, CDR2 YYNGEE. With 3 bases removed from V and 0 bases from J, the gap between germline ends came to 6 bases. The CDR3 covers 14 residues. In DNA, the CDR3 is TGTGCCAGCAGCGCGAGTACAACTAATGAAAAACTGTTTTTT. The encoded protein is CASSASTTNEKLFF.

V gene TRBV18 combines with J gene TRBJ1-1, with D uncertain. The V end was cut by 6 bases, the J end by 1 base, with 21 bases between. This CDR3 spans 17 amino acids. Germline V gives CDR1 KGHSH, CDR2 LQKENI. The CDR3: CASSPDGWERENTEAFF. The CDR3 DNA is TGTGCCAGCTCCCCCGACGGTTGGGAGAGAGAGAACACTGAAGCTTTCTTT.